This TCR beta chain was retrieved from a study of technical replicates of blood from a few donors. The assay was immunoSEQ multiplex PCR, and TCRdb's table has in-frame clones only and misses some. Of tens of thousands of clones listed, under 98% are singletons. In germline, CDR1 is MNHEY, CDR2 SVGAGI. This CDR3 contains 14 residues. V lost 9 bases, J lost 4 bases, and 7 bases stayed unmatched. The rearrangement links TRBV6-5 to TRBJ2-1; TRBD2 agrees at 9 bases. The sample comprised T cells isolated from PBMCs. The receptor comes from a human donor in good health. The CDR3 nucleotides read TGTGCCAGTACCGGGACTAGCATTTACAATGAGCAGTTCTTC. Its protein product is CASTGTSIYNEQFF.